This T cell receptor (beta chain) comes out of a study of human T cells and chemical hapten exposure. Study-level information: Cases of alopecia areata, totalis or universalis occurred in a predominantly female patient group. Per-sample TCR yield variability stemmed mainly from small pooled library volume differences. Study-level findings and limits: Significantly more large CDR3 similarity clusters arose among expanded TCRs than among controls.

Individual cDNA molecules had unique molecular identifiers attached to them by the library. TCRdb re-analysed the reads in MiXCR, keeping a single row per CDR3 protein. The sample lists a few hundred distinct CDR3 sequences; 45% to 55% were seen once. CDR3 length: 15 amino acids. The germline V gene encodes CDR1 SQVTM and CDR2 ANQGSEA. Deletions cut 7 bases from V and 2 bases from J, with 15 bases between. The treatment is: therapeutic diphenylcyclopropenone sensitization with weekly scalp DPC. Total RNA came from unfractionated whole blood. Details on this clonotype: Its specificity is unknown.

Sequences were derived from whole blood, sampled before DPC sensitization or 2, 6, or about 24 weeks after (not recorded which). This clonotype originated in an adult with alopecia areata. Some clones in this sample may be carry-over from other donors' samples. This table probably holds off-target reads from a library built for another chain. This rearrangement joins TRBV29-1 to TRBJ1-6; D call uncertain. The CDR3 is CSAAESGAYNSPLHF. For the CDR3, the DNA is TGCAGCGCCGCCGAATCCGGGGCCTATAATTCACCCCTCCACTTT.